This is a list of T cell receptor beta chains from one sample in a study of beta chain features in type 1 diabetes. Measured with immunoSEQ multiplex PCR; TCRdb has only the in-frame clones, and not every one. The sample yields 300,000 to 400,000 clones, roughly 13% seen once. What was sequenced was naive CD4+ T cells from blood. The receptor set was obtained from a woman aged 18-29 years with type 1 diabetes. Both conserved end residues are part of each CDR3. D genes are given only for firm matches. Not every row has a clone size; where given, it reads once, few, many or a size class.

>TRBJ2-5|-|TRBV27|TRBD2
CASSLFQRGKETQYF
TGTGCCAGCAGTTTATTCCAGCGGGGGAAGGAGACCCAGTACTTC
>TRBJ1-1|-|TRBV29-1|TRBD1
CSVTTGDRQAFF
TGCAGCGTCACGACAGGGGATCGTCAAGCTTTCTTT
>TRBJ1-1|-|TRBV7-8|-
CASSLDPAGREAFF
TGTGCCAGCAGCTTAGACCCCGCCGGTAGAGAAGCTTTCTTT
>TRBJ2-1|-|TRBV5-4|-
CASSPTGSSYNEQFF
TGTGCCAGCAGCCCCACAGGGAGCTCCTACAATGAGCAGTTCTTC
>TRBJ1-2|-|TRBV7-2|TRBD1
CASSLSGTATNYGYTF
TGTGCCAGCAGCTTATCGGGGACAGCTACTAACTATGGCTACACCTTC
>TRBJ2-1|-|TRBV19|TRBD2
CASRLGLFENEQFF
TGTGCCAGTCGTTTGGGACTATTTGAGAATGAGCAGTTCTTC
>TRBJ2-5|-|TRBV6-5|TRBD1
CASKVGQTYQETQYF
TGTGCCAGCAAGGTGGGACAGACGTACCAAGAGACCCAGTACTTC
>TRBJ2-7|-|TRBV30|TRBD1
CAWKFGTGGSGQYF
TGTGCCTGGAAGTTCGGGACAGGGGGTTCAGGGCAGTACTTC
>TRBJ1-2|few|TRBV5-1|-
CASTPQGANHYGYTF
TGCGCCAGCACCCCCCAAGGGGCTAACCACTATGGCTACACCTTC
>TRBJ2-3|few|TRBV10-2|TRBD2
CASTQGGTSFADTQYF
TGCGCCAGCACCCAAGGGGGGACTAGTTTCGCAGATACGCAGTATTTT
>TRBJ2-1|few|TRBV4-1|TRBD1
CASSLNPGTGEGRDEQFF
TGCGCCAGCAGCTTAAACCCCGGGACAGGGGAGGGACGGGATGAGCAGTTCTTC
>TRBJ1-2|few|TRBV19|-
CASSNEGSYGYTF
TGTGCCAGTAGTAATGAGGGCTCCTATGGCTACACCTTC
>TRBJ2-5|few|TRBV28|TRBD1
CASSFGRQGAVETQYF
TGTGCCAGCAGTTTCGGGAGACAGGGGGCGGTGGAGACCCAGTACTTC
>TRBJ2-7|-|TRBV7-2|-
CASSQGGRSSDSPTYEQYF
TGTGCCAGCAGCCAAGGCGGACGGTCTAGCGACTCCCCGACCTACGAGCAGTACTTC
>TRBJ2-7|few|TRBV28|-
CASSFRDLYEQYF
TGTGCCAGCAGTTTTCGGGACTTATACGAGCAGTACTTC
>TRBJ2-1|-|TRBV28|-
CASSLSAIIRNEQFF
TGTGCCAGCAGTTTATCAGCGATTATCCGCAATGAGCAGTTCTTC
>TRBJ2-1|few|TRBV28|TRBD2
CASSTTSGTIYEQFF
TGTGCCAGCAGTACGACTTCCGGGACTATATATGAGCAGTTCTTC
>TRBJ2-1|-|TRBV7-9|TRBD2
CASSRTSGSSYNEQFF
TGTGCCAGCAGCCGGACTAGCGGAAGCTCCTACAATGAGCAGTTCTTC
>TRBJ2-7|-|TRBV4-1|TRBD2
CASSQGPHGGRAPYEQYF
TGCGCCAGCAGCCAAGGTCCCCATGGCGGGAGGGCCCCCTACGAGCAGTACTTC
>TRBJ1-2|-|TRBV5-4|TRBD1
CASSLGTDFYGYTF
TGTGCCAGCAGCCTCGGGACAGACTTCTATGGCTACACCTTC
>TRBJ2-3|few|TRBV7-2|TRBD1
CASSRQGLNLPSTDTQYF
TGTGCCAGCAGCCGACAGGGGCTTAACCTACCTAGCACAGATACGCAGTATTTT
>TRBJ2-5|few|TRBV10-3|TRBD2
CAIREGLAGETQYF
TGTGCCATCAGGGAGGGACTAGCGGGGGAGACCCAGTACTTC
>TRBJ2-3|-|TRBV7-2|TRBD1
CASKLGTATDTQYF
TGTGCCAGCAAGCTAGGGACAGCCACAGATACGCAGTATTTT
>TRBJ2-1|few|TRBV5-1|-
CASSPRYNEQFF
TGCGCCAGCAGCCCCCGTTACAATGAGCAGTTCTTC
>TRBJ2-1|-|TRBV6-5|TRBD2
CASRAGAYNEQFF
TGTGCCAGCAGAGCGGGAGCTTACAATGAGCAGTTCTTC
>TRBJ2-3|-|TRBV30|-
CAWSVQMGPDTQYF
TGTGCCTGGAGTGTACAGATGGGGCCAGATACGCAGTATTTT
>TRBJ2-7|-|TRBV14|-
CASSLMTVSYEQYF
TGTGCCAGCAGCCTTATGACAGTATCCTACGAGCAGTACTTC
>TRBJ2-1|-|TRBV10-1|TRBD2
CASSVGTSGVNEQFF
TGCGCCAGCAGTGTTGGGACTAGCGGGGTCAATGAGCAGTTCTTC
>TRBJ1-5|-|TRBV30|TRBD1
CAWSPGDRGQPQHF
TGTGCCTGGAGTCCTGGGGACAGGGGGCAGCCCCAGCATTTT
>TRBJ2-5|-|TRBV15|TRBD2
CATSRKGLAGGGETQYF
TGTGCCACCAGCAGAAAAGGACTAGCGGGAGGAGGCGAGACCCAGTACTTC